The rows below give T cell receptor beta chains drawn from one sample of a study of CD8+CD57+ T cells in acquired aplastic anemia. TCRdb passed the reads through MiXCR, listing each CDR3 protein once. The sample includes 400,000 to 450,000 distinct CDR3 sequences, 60% to 80% of them seen just once. What was sequenced was sorted CD4+, CD8+, or CD8+CD57+ T cells (not recorded which) from PBMCs. The receptors were sampled from a human donor in good health, serving as a control. The CDR3 runs from the conserved cysteine through the conserved F or W. The D gene is left open where the match is weak. Expanded clones get a size class; other rows say once, few or many, or leave the size out.

d_call j_call clone_size cdr3_length v_call cdr3_nt cdr3_aa
. TRBJ2-7 . 14 TRBV2 TGTGCCAGCAGAATAACGGATAACTCCTACGAGCAGTACTTC CASRITDNSYEQYF
TRBD1 TRBJ2-1 once 16 TRBV7-3 TGTGCCAGCAGCTTAGGGACAGGGGTCGGCTACACCTTCCAGTTCTTC CASSLGTGVGYTFQFF
. TRBJ1-6 . 12 TRBV5-1 TGCGCCAGCAGCTTCACTCCGTTTGTCCTCCACTTT CASSFTPFVLHF
. TRBJ1-3 . 14 TRBV5-8 TGTGCCAGCAGCTTATTCAGCCCAGGAAACACCATATATTTT CASSLFSPGNTIYF
. TRBJ2-1 . 14 TRBV7-8 TGTGCCAGCAGCTCCCATCCTAGCTACAATGAGCAGTTCTTC CASSSHPSYNEQFF
. TRBJ2-1 many 14 TRBV2 TGTGCCAGCACCCGGACCTCAGCCTACAATGAGCAGTTCTTC CASTRTSAYNEQFF
. TRBJ1-2 few 14 TRBV7-2 TGTGCCAGCAGCTTAGGGCCGAAGCTCTATGGCTACACCTTC CASSLGPKLYGYTF
TRBD2 TRBJ2-7 few 17 TRBV6-6 TGTGCCAGCAGTTACTCGAATAGACTAGCGGGAGTCTACGAGCAGTACTTC CASSYSNRLAGVYEQYF
TRBD1 TRBJ1-5 . 15 TRBV11-2 TGTGCCAGCAGCTATGGGACAGGGGTAGGGCAGCCCCAGCATTTT CASSYGTGVGQPQHF
TRBD1 TRBJ1-2 . 17 TRBV11-1 TGTGCCAGCAGCGCAGGGGGACGGAAATTAGCTAACTCTGGCTACACCTTC CASSAGGRKLANSGYTF
. TRBJ1-2 . 14 TRBV11-2 TGTGCCAGCAGCTTCGTCAGGGAGCGCTATGGCTACACCTTC CASSFVRERYGYTF
. TRBJ1-6 . 12 TRBV12-3/TRBV12-4 TGTGCCAGCAGTTCCTATAATGCACCCCTCCACTTT CASSSYNAPLHF
. TRBJ1-1 . 11 TRBV20-1 TGCAGTGCCCCCGTGCACGCTGAAGACTTCTTT CSAPVHAEDFF
TRBD2 TRBJ2-1 . 15 TRBV20-1 TGCAGTGCTCCTTCCGGACTAGCGGGTCTCAATGAGCAGTTCTTC CSAPSGLAGLNEQFF
TRBD2 TRBJ2-1 . 12 TRBV5-1 TGTGCCAGCATGACTAGCGGGGTGACCCAGTTCTTC CASMTSGVTQFF
TRBD1 TRBJ1-3 many 16 TRBV2 TGTGCCAGCAGCCAAGGACAGGGCTACCCTGGAAACACCATATATTTT CASSQGQGYPGNTIYF
. TRBJ2-1 . 12 TRBV25-1 TGTGCCAGCAGTGAGGGGCCCGGGAACCTCGCATTC CASSEGPGNLAF
. TRBJ2-7 . 12 TRBV7-2 TGTGCCAGCAGCCTTGGCACTAGGATCATAACCTTC CASSLGTRIITF
. TRBJ2-3 few 13 TRBV7-9 TGTGCCTTCGCGGGCCCCTCCGCAGATACGCAGTATTTT CAFAGPSADTQYF
. TRBJ2-6 many 16 TRBV7-2 TGTGCCAGCTCTGGAACGACTCTCTCTGGGGCCAACGTCCTGACTTTC CASSGTTLSGANVLTF
TRBD2 TRBJ2-1 once 14 TRBV7-6 TGTGCCAGCAGCCAGCGGGGGACCTACAATGAGCAGTTCTTC CASSQRGTYNEQFF
. TRBJ2-1 few 13 TRBV7-3 TGTGCCAGCAGCTTTAATAGGGACAATGAGCAGTTCTTC CASSFNRDNEQFF
. TRBJ2-3 . 14 TRBV7-2 . CASRLVRGPSTSGF
. TRBJ1-5 . 16 TRBV7-2 TGTGCCAGCAGCCCAGGACACGAGCAGCCGGGCGGGCCCCAGCATTTT CASSPGHEQPGGPQHF
TRBD2 TRBJ2-5 many 14 TRBV10-3 TGTGCCATCAGTGGAGGAGCGGGGCAAGAGACCCAGTACTTC CAISGGAGQETQYF
. TRBJ1-6 . 13 TRBV19 TGTGCCAGTGGTTGGGGATTGAATTCACCCCTCCACTTT CASGWGLNSPLHF
. TRBJ2-7 few 14 TRBV6-5 TGTGCCAGCAGTTACGGGGACGCATCCTACGAGCAGTACTTC CASSYGDASYEQYF
. TRBJ2-3 many 13 TRBV12-3/TRBV12-4 TGTGCCAGCAGTTTTGGAGGCCCCGATACGCAGTATTTT CASSFGGPDTQYF
. TRBJ1-5 . 13 TRBV7-2 TGTGCCAGCAGCTTAACAGTCCAAGAGACCCAGCATTTT CASSLTVQETQHF
. TRBJ1-3 many 15 TRBV2 TGTGCCAGCAGTGGCACCTGGCTCTCTGGAAACACCATATATTTT CASSGTWLSGNTIYF
TRBD2 TRBJ2-2 . 16 TRBV7-9 TGTGCCAGCAGCCAAGCAGCGGGGGGGAACACCGGGGTGCTGTTTTTT CASSQAAGGNTGVLFF
. TRBJ1-2 . 13 TRBV7-3 TGTGCCAGCAGCCTGTTAGGTACCGGCGGCACCACCTTC CASSLLGTGGTTF
TRBD2 TRBJ2-3 many 13 TRBV20-1 TGCAGTGCCCACCCGGGGGGGACAGATACGCAGTATTTT CSAHPGGTDTQYF